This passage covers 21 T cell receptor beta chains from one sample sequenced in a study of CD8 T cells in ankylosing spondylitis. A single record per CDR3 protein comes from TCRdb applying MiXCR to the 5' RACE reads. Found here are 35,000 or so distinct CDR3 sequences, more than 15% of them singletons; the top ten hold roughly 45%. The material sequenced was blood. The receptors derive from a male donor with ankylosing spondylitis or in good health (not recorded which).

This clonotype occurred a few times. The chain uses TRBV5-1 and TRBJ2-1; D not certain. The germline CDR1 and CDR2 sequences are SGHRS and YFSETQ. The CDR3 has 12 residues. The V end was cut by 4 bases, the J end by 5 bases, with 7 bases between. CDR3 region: CASSLFNNEQFF. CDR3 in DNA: TGCGCCAGCAGCCTTTTTAACAATGAGCAGTTCTTC.

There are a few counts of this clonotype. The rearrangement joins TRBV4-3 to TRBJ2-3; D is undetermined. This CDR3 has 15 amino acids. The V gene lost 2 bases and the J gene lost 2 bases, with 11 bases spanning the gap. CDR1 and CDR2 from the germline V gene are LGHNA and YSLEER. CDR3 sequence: CASSQTGLNTDTQYF. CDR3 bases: TGCGCCAGCAGCCAAACTGGTCTGAACACAGATACGCAGTATTTT.

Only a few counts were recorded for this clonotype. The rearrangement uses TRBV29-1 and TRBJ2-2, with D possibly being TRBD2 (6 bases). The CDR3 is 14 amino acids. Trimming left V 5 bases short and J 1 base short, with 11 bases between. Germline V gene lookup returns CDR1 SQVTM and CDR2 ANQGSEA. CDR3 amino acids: CSVYLRENTGELFF. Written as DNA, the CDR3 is TGCAGCGTTTATCTGCGGGAGAACACCGGGGAGCTGTTTTTT.

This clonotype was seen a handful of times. In DNA, the CDR3 is TGTGCCAGCAGCGGCCCGAGACAGGGACACACTGAAGCTTTCTTT. Its translation: CASSGPRQGHTEAFF. V is TRBV9 and J is TRBJ1-1; 7 nucleotides agree with TRBD1. V gave up 3 bases and J gave up 3 bases; unmatched junction bases: 8. The CDR3 loop spans 15 amino acids. Germline values: CDR1 SGDLS, CDR2 YYNGEE.

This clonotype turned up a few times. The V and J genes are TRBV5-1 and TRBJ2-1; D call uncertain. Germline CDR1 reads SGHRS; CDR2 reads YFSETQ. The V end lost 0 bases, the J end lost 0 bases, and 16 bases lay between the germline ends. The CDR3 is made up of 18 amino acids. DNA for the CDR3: TGCGCCAGCAGCTTGGGAAGAACGACCAGAGTCTCCTACAATGAGCAGTTCTTC. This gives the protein CASSLGRTTRVSYNEQFF.

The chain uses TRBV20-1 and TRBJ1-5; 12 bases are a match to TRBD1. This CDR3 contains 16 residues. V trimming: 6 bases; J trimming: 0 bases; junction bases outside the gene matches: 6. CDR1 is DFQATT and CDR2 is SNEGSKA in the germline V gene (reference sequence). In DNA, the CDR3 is TGCAGTGCCACGGGACAGGGGGCGGGTAGCAATCAGCCCCAGCATTTT. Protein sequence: CSATGQGAGSNQPQHF.

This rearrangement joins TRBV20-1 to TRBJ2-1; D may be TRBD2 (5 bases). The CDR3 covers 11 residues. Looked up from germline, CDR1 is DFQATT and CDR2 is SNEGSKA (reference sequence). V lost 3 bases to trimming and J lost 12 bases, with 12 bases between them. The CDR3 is CSASLGGGQFF. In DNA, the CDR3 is TGCAGTGCTAGTTTAGGAGGCGGGCAGTTCTTC.

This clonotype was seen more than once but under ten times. DNA of the CDR3: TGTGCCAGCAGTTACGAGCCCGGGACAGCGAACACCGGGGAGCTGTTTTTT. Amino acid sequence: CASSYEPGTANTGELFF. V gene TRBV6-2 or TRBV6-3 combines with J gene TRBJ2-2; 7 nucleotides match TRBD1. The CDR3 covers 17 residues. Germline V lookup: CDR1 MNHEY, CDR2 SVGEGT. The J segment lost 0 bases and the V segment lost 2 bases, leaving 6 bases of the junction unmatched.

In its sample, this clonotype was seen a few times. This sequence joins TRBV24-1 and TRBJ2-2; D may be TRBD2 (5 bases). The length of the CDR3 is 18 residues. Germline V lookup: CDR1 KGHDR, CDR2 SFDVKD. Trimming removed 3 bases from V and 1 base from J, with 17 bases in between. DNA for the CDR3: TGTGCCACCAGTGATATCAAGCGGTCCTTCGGGAACACCGGGGAGCTGTTTTTT. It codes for CATSDIKRSFGNTGELFF.

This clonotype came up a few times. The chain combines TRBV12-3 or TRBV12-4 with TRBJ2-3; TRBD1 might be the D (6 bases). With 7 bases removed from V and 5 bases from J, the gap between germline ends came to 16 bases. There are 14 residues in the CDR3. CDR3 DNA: TGTGCCAGCACCCCGGACAGCCCTAAAGATACGCAGTATTTT. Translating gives CASTPDSPKDTQYF.

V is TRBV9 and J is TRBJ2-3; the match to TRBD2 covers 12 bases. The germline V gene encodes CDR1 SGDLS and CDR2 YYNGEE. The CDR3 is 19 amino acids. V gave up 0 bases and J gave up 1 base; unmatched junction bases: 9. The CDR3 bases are TGTGCCAGCAGCGTAGGCCCTAGCGGGAGGGCCGACGGCACAGATACGCAGTATTTT. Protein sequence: CASSVGPSGRADGTDTQYF.

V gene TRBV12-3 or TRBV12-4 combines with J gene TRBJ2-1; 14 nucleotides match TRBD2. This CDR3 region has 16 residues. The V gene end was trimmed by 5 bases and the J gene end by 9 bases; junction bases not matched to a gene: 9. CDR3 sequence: CASSIAGTSGRGEQFF. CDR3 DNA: TGTGCCAGCAGTATTGCCGGGACTAGCGGGAGAGGTGAGCAGTTCTTC.

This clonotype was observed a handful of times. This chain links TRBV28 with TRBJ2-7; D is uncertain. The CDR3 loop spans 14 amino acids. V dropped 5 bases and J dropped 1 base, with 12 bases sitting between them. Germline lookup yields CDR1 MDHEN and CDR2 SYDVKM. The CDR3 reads CASSNPSGSYEQYV. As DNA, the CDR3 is TGTGCCAGCAGTAATCCGTCTGGGTCCTACGAGCAGTACGTC.

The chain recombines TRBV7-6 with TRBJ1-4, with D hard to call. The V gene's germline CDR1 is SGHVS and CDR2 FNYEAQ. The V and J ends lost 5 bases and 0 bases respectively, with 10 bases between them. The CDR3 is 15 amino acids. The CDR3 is CASSPMGATNEKLFF. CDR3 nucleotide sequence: TGTGCCAGCAGCCCCATGGGCGCAACTAATGAAAAACTGTTTTTT.

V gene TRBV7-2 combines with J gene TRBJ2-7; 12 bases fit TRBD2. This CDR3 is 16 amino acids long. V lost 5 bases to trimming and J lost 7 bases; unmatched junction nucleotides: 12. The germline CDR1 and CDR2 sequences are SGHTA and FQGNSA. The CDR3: CASSPPRLAGVWEQYF. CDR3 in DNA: TGTGCCAGCAGCCCCCCCCGACTAGCGGGAGTGTGGGAGCAGTACTTC.

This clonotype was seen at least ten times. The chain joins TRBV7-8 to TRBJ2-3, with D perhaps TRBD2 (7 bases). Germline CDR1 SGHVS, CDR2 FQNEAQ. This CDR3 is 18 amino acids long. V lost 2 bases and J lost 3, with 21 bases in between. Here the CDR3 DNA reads TGTGCCAGCAGCTTAATTTGGGGGCTGGCGGGGGAGACAGATACGCAGTATTTT. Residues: CASSLIWGLAGETDTQYF. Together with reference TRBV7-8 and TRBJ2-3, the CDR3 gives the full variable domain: GAGVSQSPRYKVAKRGQDVALRCDPISGHVSLFWYQQALGQGPEFLTYFQNEAQLDKSGLPSDRFFAERPEGSVSTLKIQRTQQEDSAVYLCASSLIWGLAGETDTQYFGPGTRLTVL.

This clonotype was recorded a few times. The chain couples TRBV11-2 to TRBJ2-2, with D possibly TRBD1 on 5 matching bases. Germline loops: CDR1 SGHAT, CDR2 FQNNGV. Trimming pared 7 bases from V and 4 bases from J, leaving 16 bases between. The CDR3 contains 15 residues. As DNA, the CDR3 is TGTGCCAGCATGTTATGGGGCCGACTCACCGGGGAGCTGTTTTTT. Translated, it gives CASMLWGRLTGELFF.

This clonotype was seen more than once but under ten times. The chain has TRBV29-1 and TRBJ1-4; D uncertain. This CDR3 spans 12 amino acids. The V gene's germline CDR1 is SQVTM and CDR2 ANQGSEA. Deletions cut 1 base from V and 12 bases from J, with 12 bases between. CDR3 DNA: TGCAGCGTTGAAGTCATGCGTGGTGAACTGTTTTTT. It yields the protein CSVEVMRGELFF.

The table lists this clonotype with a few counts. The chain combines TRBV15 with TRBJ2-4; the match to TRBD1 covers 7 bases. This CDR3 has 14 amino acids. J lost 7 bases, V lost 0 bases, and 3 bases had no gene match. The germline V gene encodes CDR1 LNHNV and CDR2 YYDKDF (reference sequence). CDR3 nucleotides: TGTGCCACCAGCAGAGACGGGACAGTTAACATTCAGTACTTC. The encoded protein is CATSRDGTVNIQYF.

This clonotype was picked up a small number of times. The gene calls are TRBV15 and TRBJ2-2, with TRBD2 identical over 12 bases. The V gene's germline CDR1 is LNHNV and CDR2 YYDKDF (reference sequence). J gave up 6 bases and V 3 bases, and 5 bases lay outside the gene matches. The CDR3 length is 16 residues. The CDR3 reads CATSSLAGGPPGELFF. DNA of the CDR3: TGTGCCACCAGCAGTCTAGCGGGAGGGCCTCCCGGGGAGCTGTTTTTT.

CDR3 in amino acids: CASSFRVTLQETQYF. CDR3 DNA: TGTGCCAGCAGCTTTCGAGTCACCTTACAAGAGACCCAGTACTTC. The chain is built from TRBV7-2 and TRBJ2-5; D gene unclear. V dropped 3 bases and J dropped 2 bases, with 13 bases sitting between them. CDR3 length: 15 residues. Germline V gives CDR1 SGHTA, CDR2 FQGNSA.